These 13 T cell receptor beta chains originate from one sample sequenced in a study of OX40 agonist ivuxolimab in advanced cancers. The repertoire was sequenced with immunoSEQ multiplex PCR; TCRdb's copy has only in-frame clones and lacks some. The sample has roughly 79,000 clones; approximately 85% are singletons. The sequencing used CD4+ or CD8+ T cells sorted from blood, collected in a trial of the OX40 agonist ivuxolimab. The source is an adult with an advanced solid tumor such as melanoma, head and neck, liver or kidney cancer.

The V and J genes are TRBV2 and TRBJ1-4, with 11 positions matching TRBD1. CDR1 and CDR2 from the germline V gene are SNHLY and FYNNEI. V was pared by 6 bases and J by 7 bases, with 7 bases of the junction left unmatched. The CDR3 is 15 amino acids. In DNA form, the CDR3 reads TGTGCCAGCAGGGACCGGACAGGGGGCGGTGAAAAACTGTTTTTT. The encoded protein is CASRDRTGGGEKLFF.

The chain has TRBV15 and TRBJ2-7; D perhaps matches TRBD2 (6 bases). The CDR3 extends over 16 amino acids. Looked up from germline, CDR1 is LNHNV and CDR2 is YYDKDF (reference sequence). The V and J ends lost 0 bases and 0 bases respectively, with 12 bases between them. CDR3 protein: CATSRDVGGSSYEQYF. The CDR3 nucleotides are TGTGCCACCAGCAGAGACGTGGGGGGAAGCTCCTACGAGCAGTACTTC.

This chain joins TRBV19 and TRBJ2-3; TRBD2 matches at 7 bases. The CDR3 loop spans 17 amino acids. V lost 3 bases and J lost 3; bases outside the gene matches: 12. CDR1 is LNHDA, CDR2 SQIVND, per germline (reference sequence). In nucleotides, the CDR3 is TGTGCCAGTAGTATGGGAGGGGACGCAAGAGGTACAGATACGCAGTATTTT. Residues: CASSMGGDARGTDTQYF.

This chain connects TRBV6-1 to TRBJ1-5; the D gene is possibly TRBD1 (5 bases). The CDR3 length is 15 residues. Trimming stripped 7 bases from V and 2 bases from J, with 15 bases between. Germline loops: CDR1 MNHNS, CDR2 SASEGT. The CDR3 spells CASTRGGGGNQPQHF. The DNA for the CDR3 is TGTGCCAGCACCCGTGGTGGGGGAGGCAATCAGCCCCAGCATTTT.

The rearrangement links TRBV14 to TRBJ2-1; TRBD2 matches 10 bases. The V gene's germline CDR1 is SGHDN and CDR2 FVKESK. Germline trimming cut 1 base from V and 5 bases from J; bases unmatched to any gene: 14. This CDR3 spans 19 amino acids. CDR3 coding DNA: TGTGCCAGCAGCCAAGTTTTTGGGCTAGCGGGAGTAAGGAACAATGAGCAGTTCTTC. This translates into CASSQVFGLAGVRNNEQFF.

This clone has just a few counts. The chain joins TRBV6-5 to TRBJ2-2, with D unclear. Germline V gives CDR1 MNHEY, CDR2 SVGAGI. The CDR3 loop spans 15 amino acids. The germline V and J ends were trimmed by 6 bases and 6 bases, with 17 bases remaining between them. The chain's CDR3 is CASRRSNSSPGELFF. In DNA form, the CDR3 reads TGTGCCAGCAGAAGGAGTAACTCAAGCCCCGGGGAGCTGTTTTTT.

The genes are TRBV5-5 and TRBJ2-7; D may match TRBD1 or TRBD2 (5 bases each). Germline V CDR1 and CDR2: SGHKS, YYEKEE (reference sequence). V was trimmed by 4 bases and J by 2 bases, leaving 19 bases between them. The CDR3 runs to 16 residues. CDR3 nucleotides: TGTGCCAGCAGCCTTCACCGGGACCTGGGAGCCTACGAGCAGTACTTC. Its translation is CASSLHRDLGAYEQYF.

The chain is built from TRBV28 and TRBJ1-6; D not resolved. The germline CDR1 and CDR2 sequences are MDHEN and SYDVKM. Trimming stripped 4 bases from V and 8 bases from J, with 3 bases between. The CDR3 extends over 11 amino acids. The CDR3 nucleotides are TGTGCCAGCAGTTCCCATTCACCCCTCCACTTT. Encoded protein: CASSSHSPLHF.

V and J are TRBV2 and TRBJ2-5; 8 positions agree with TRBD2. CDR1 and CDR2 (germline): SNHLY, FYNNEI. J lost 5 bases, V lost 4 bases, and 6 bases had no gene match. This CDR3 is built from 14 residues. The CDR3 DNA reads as TGTGCCAGCAGTGCCGGGACTAGTGGGGAGACCCAGTACTTC. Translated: CASSAGTSGETQYF.

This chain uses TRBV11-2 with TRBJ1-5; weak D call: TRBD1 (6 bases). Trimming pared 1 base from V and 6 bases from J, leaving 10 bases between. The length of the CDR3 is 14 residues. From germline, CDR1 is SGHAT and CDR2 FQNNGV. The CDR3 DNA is TGTGCCAGCAGCTTAGCAGGGGATGGTCAGCCCCAGCATTTT. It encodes CASSLAGDGQPQHF.

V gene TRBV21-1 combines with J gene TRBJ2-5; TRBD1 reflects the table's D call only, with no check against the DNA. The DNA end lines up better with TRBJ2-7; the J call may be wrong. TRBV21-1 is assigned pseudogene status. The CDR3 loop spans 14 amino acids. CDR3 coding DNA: TGTGCCAGCAGCCCAAAAGACAGGTCCTACGAGCAGTACTTC. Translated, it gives CASSPKDRSYEQYF.

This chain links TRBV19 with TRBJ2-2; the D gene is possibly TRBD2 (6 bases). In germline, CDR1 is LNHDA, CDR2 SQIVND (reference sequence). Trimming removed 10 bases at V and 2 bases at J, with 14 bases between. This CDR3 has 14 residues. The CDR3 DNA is TGTGCCATCCGGGACTCAATCAACACCGGGGAGCTGTTTTTT. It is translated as CAIRDSINTGELFF.

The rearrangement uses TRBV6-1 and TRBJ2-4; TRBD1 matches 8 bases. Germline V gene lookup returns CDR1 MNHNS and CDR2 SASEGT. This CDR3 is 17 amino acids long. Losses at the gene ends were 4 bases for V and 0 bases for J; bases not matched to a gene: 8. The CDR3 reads CASSARTGQIAKNIQYF. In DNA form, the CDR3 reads TGTGCCAGCAGTGCCAGGACAGGGCAAATAGCCAAAAACATTCAGTACTTC.